The 26 T cell receptor beta chains below were found in one sample sequenced in a study of T-cell memory formation after mild COVID-19 (dated by TCRdb to the early 2020s). The method behind the library was 5' RACE. Sequencing took place on an Illumina NovaSeq 6000. The public reads were reanalyzed by TCRdb: fastp trimming at Q25, MiXCR alignment, in-frame beta chains only. Every CDR3 protein is listed once, alongside the most common genes and DNA of its rows. In this sample the table shows more than 200,000 distinct CDR3 sequences, roughly 17% of which occur a single time. Of the sample, around 3.8% falls within the top ten clones. Sample: PBMCs or a T cell subset sorted from them (not recorded which). The source of these receptors is a man aged 18 to 35 who had mild COVID-19 (a few samples of this study predate the infection). The sample titles of this study are shuffled in the database, so cell type and time point are left out; the donor was told from shared clones.

CDR3 amino acids: CASSLVSETQYF. The CDR3 DNA sequence: TGTGCCAGCAGCTTAGTGTCAGAGACCCAGTACTTC. This rearrangement joins TRBV7-6 to TRBJ2-5; D is unclear. Trimming stripped 1 base from V and 4 bases from J, with 4 bases between. Germline V gene data show CDR1 as SGHVS and CDR2 as FNYEAQ. The CDR3 is 12 residues long.

This clonotype was counted a few times. The chain combines TRBV6-5 with TRBJ1-5; tentatively, D is TRBD1 (6 bases). The germline gives CDR1 MNHEY, CDR2 SVGAGI. Trimming stripped 0 bases from V and 7 bases from J, with 10 bases between. The length of the CDR3 is 14 residues. The CDR3 nucleotides read TGTGCCAGCAGTTACTCGGGGGGGCTACAGCCCCAGCATTTT. Its protein product is CASSYSGGLQPQHF.

The V gene is TRBV5-5, the J gene TRBJ2-1; perhaps D is TRBD1 or TRBD2 (5 bases each). CDR1 is SGHKS and CDR2 is YYEKEE in the germline V gene (reference sequence). This CDR3 region has 13 residues. V was cut by 4 bases and J by 5 bases, with 10 bases left in between. CDR3 residues: CASSQGENNEQFF. The CDR3, as DNA: TGTGCCAGCAGCCAGGGAGAGAACAATGAGCAGTTCTTC.

The chain is built from TRBV5-1 and TRBJ2-5; 14 bases match TRBD2. CDR3 size: 18 residues. CDR1 is SGHRS, CDR2 YFSETQ, per germline. The V segment lost 0 bases and the J segment 4 bases; nucleotides outside the gene matches: 8. CDR3: CASSLVPTSGGARETQYF. The CDR3 DNA follows: TGCGCCAGCAGCTTGGTCCCGACTAGCGGGGGGGCCAGAGAGACCCAGTACTTC.

J is TRBJ1-1 and V is TRBV7-3; 9 bases map to TRBD1. J gave up 4 bases and V 6 bases, and 6 bases lay outside the gene matches. Germline loops: CDR1 SGHTA, CDR2 FQGTGA. The CDR3 contains 14 residues. The CDR3 reads CASRRDRGGTEAFF. The CDR3 DNA is TGTGCCAGCAGGAGAGACAGGGGGGGCACTGAAGCTTTCTTT.

This clonotype was seen repeatedly, ten times or more. The rearrangement joins TRBV12-3 or TRBV12-4 to TRBJ2-4, with D perhaps TRBD1 or TRBD2 (5 bases each). V dropped 8 bases and J dropped 11 bases, with 13 bases sitting between them. This CDR3 is built from 11 residues. CDR3 DNA sequence: TGTGCCAGCTTGGGGGTAACCGTTCAGTACTTC. Amino acids: CASLGVTVQYF.

This clonotype has just a few counts. The chain links TRBV5-6 to TRBJ1-1; no clear D. This CDR3 is 15 amino acids long. Germline assignment: CDR1 SGHDT and CDR2 YYEEEE. V lost 2 bases and J 0 bases, leaving 11 bases between the germline ends. The CDR3 region has the DNA TGTGCCAGCAGCTTTGCAGACAACATGAACACTGAAGCTTTCTTT. The encoded protein is CASSFADNMNTEAFF.

This clonotype showed up just once. V usage is TRBV5-1 and J usage is TRBJ2-3; 10 bases align to TRBD2. V was pared by 4 bases and J by 1 base, with 6 bases of the junction left unmatched. This CDR3 comprises 16 residues. The germline V gene has CDR1 SGHRS and CDR2 YFSETQ. Here the CDR3 reads CASSVSGLAGTDTQYF. The CDR3 coding sequence is TGCGCCAGCAGCGTTTCAGGACTAGCGGGCACAGATACGCAGTATTTT.

This clonotype was observed a handful of times. J is TRBJ2-3 and V is TRBV20-1; D not certain. Trimming stripped 6 bases from V and 2 bases from J, with 15 bases between. Germline loops: CDR1 DFQATT, CDR2 SNEGSKA (reference sequence). This CDR3 has 14 residues. CDR3 nucleotides: TGCAGTGCGATACAGCAACCCCTCACAGATACGCAGTATTTT. As protein: CSAIQQPLTDTQYF.

This clonotype was counted a few times. The gene calls are TRBV9 and TRBJ2-1; no firm D call. The CDR3 is 13 residues long. Germline V gene sequence: CDR1 SGDLS, CDR2 YYNGEE. Trimming removed 2 bases from V and 0 bases from J, with 3 bases in between. DNA for the CDR3: TGTGCCAGCAGCGTCGGCTCCTACAATGAGCAGTTCTTC. This sequence encodes CASSVGSYNEQFF.

The chain links TRBV19 to TRBJ2-7; TRBD1 matches at 11 bases. The CDR3 has 16 residues. The junction had 5 bases not matched to a gene; V was cut back by 2 bases and J by 2 bases. Germline CDR1 is LNHDA and CDR2 is SQIVND (reference sequence). DNA of the CDR3: TGTGCCAGTAGTATATCTGGACAGGGGGCGGCCTACGAGCAGTACTTC. Protein product: CASSISGQGAAYEQYF.

This clonotype has a handful of counts. J is TRBJ2-3 and V is TRBV6-5; unclear D gene. Germline V gene sequence: CDR1 MNHEY, CDR2 SVGAGI. Deletions cut 4 bases from V and 4 bases from J, with 9 bases between. CDR3 length: 13 residues. CDR3 nucleotide sequence: TGTGCCAGCAGTTTTTTTTCGTCAGATACGCAGTATTTT. Protein product: CASSFFSSDTQYF.

The chain combines TRBV15 with TRBJ1-2, with no clear D. Trimming took off 1 base at V and 7 bases at J, with 16 bases between the two ends. Germline CDR1 reads LNHNV; CDR2 reads YYDKDF (reference sequence). CDR3 size: 15 residues. The CDR3, as DNA: TGTGCCACCAGCAGAGCGGCGAACGGGCTCGGTGGCTACACCTTC. This translates into CATSRAANGLGGYTF. Full variable domain (rest looked up from reference TRBV15 and TRBJ1-2): DAMVIQNPRYQVTQFGKPVTLSCSQTLNHNVMYWYQQKSSQAPKLLFHYYDKDFNNEADTPDNFQSRRPNTSFCFLDIRSPGLGDTAMYLCATSRAANGLGGYTFGSGTRLTVV.

The V and J genes are TRBV11-2 and TRBJ1-1, with TRBD1 matching 7 bases. The CDR3 length is 14 residues. After removal of 7 bases from V and 7 bases from J, the junction contained 12 bases not matched to a gene. Germline CDR1 and CDR2: SGHAT and FQNNGV. The CDR3 DNA follows: TGTGCCAGCACCCCCGTTGGGGGGACAGTTGAAGCTTTCTTT. Translating it yields CASTPVGGTVEAFF.

The rearrangement joins TRBV5-1 to TRBJ1-2; no definite D call. V was shortened by 0 bases and J by 0 bases, with 9 bases between the two germline ends. The CDR3 spans 15 residues. From germline, CDR1 is SGHRS and CDR2 YFSETQ. Written as DNA, the CDR3 is TGCGCCAGCAGCTTGGGAACGGCTGCTAACTATGGCTACACCTTC. It specifies CASSLGTAANYGYTF.

The J gene is TRBJ1-1, the V gene TRBV5-1; perhaps TRBD1 as D (6 bases). CDR1 and CDR2 (germline): SGHRS, YFSETQ. This CDR3 comprises 13 residues. Trimming removed 2 bases from V and 6 bases from J, with 11 bases in between. CDR3: CASSFEGGSEAFF. CDR3 nucleotide sequence: TGCGCCAGCAGCTTCGAGGGGGGTTCTGAAGCTTTCTTT.

This clonotype occurred many times. The V gene is TRBV7-8, the J gene TRBJ1-3; D not certain. The CDR3 is 17 amino acids. Germline-derived CDR1 and CDR2 are SGHVS and FQNEAQ. The germline V and J ends were trimmed by 1 base and 4 bases, with 17 bases remaining between them. The CDR3 reads CASSLGNYRVKGNTIYF. The CDR3 region has the DNA TGTGCCAGCAGCTTAGGCAACTACCGGGTTAAAGGAAACACCATATATTTT.

This clonotype appeared a few times. The chain employs TRBV7-2 and TRBJ1-2; D remains ambiguous. From germline, CDR1 is SGHTA and CDR2 FQGNSA. The CDR3 spans 13 residues. V gave up 2 bases and J gave up 2 bases, with 6 bases separating them. The CDR3 DNA reads TGTGCCAGCAGCTTACAGTCCAACTATGGCTACACCTTC. The encoded protein is CASSLQSNYGYTF.

The chain is built from TRBV25-1 and TRBJ2-1; TRBD1 agrees at 10 bases. V was clipped by 6 bases and J by 0 bases; unmatched bases: 14. The CDR3 is 19 amino acids. Germline V CDR1 and CDR2: MGHDK, SYGVNS. The CDR3 nucleotides are TGTGCCAGCAGGAAGGACAGGGGGACGAAGCAAAGCTCCTACAATGAGCAGTTCTTC. The encoded protein is CASRKDRGTKQSSYNEQFF.

This clonotype came up a few times. The chain is built from TRBV14 and TRBJ2-7; D may match TRBD1 or TRBD2 (5 bases each). Germline assignment: CDR1 SGHDN and CDR2 FVKESK. The CDR3 is made up of 15 amino acids. V dropped 11 bases and J dropped 4 bases, with 24 bases sitting between them. CDR3 loop: CAGTRGDIPTYEQYV. CDR3 nucleotide sequence: TGTGCCGGGACCAGAGGCGACATCCCTACATACGAGCAGTACGTC.

This clonotype was counted a few times. The V call is TRBV28, the J call TRBJ2-3; TRBD2 aligns across 7 bases. V shed 5 bases and J 2 bases; nucleotides not matched to a gene: 1. There are 13 residues in the CDR3. Per the germline V gene, CDR1 is MDHEN and CDR2 is SYDVKM. The CDR3 is CASSTSDTDTQYF. CDR3 nucleotide sequence: TGTGCCAGCAGTACTAGCGACACAGATACGCAGTATTTT.

The V call is TRBV4-1, the J call TRBJ1-1; possibly TRBD1 for D (5 bases). Germline V lookup: CDR1 MGHRA, CDR2 YSYEKL. The CDR3 length is 19 residues. Trimming cost V 5 bases and J 0 bases, with 25 bases left between them. The CDR3 sequence: CASSYTVAGSGLMNTEAFF. The CDR3 DNA sequence: TGCGCCAGCAGCTACACGGTCGCAGGGAGTGGGCTAATGAACACTGAAGCTTTCTTT.

The chain combines TRBV4-3 with TRBJ1-4; D gene uncertain. The germline V gene has CDR1 LGHNA and CDR2 YSLEER. The CDR3 has 14 residues. The germline V and J ends were trimmed by 1 base and 7 bases, with 10 bases remaining between them. Written as DNA, the CDR3 is TGCGCCAGCAGCCAAGTCTCCTCTAGTGAAAAACTGTTTTTT. Its translation: CASSQVSSSEKLFF.

The rearrangement joins TRBV5-1 to TRBJ2-5; TRBD2 matches 8 bases. This CDR3 has 15 residues. The J segment lost 9 bases and the V segment lost 3 bases, leaving 13 bases of the junction unmatched. CDR1 is SGHRS, CDR2 YFSETQ, per germline. The CDR3 region is CASSSTDGTRMAQYF. The CDR3 DNA reads as TGCGCCAGCAGCTCAACCGACGGGACTAGGATGGCCCAGTACTTC.

This clonotype has more than one count but fewer than ten. V is TRBV20-1 and J is TRBJ1-4; D is perhaps TRBD1 (5 bases). CDR3 size: 14 residues. CDR1 and CDR2 (germline): DFQATT, SNEGSKA (reference sequence). The CDR3 region is CSIRSGTVNEKLFF. The CDR3, as DNA: TGCAGCATCCGATCCGGGACGGTGAATGAAAAACTGTTTTTT.

CDR3 DNA sequence: TGTGCCAGCAGCTATTACAGGGGCTCTGGGGCCAACGTCCTGACTTTC. This gives the protein CASSYYRGSGANVLTF. The gene calls are TRBV5-4 and TRBJ2-6; 7 positions match TRBD1. Germline CDR1 and CDR2: SGHNT and YYREEE (reference sequence). Unmatched junction bases numbered 3, after V lost 3 bases and J lost 0 bases. The CDR3 extends over 16 amino acids.